A selection of T cell receptor beta chains follows, all from one sample in a study of cytomegalovirus exposure and HLA in healthy donors. Sequenced by immunoSEQ multiplex PCR; TCRdb stores in-frame clones only, minus some. Of 190,000 or so clones in the sample, around 83% are singletons; the top ten hold roughly 12%. The specimen was PBMCs. These receptors came from a woman aged 25 to 45 in good health and CMV-seropositive. Both conserved end residues are part of each CDR3. Each record gives: D gene, CDR3 length, clone size, V gene, J gene, CDR3 protein, CDR3 DNA. A D gene is named only where the DNA matches it firmly. The size entry is marked missing in some rows and otherwise reads once, few, many or a size class.

D gene: TRBD1
CDR3 length: 14
clone size: NA
V gene: TRBV19
J gene: TRBJ2-7
CDR3 protein: CASSPRDSSYEQYF
CDR3 DNA: TGTGCCAGTAGTCCAAGGGACAGCTCCTACGAGCAGTACTTC

D gene: NA
CDR3 length: 14
clone size: NA
V gene: TRBV25-1
J gene: TRBJ2-7
CDR3 protein: CASSDFRFSYEQYF
CDR3 DNA: TGTGCCAGCAGTGATTTCCGGTTCTCCTACGAGCAGTACTTC

D gene: NA
CDR3 length: 20
clone size: NA
V gene: TRBV23-1
J gene: TRBJ1-5
CDR3 protein: CASSPFPQTGVGLSNQPQHF
CDR3 DNA: TGCGCCAGCAGTCCTTTCCCTCAAACAGGAGTGGGGCTAAGCAATCAGCCCCAGCATTTT

D gene: NA
CDR3 length: 13
clone size: NA
V gene: TRBV28
J gene: TRBJ1-4
CDR3 protein: CASSILVTSELFF
CDR3 DNA: NA

D gene: TRBD2
CDR3 length: 14
clone size: NA
V gene: TRBV2
J gene: TRBJ2-1
CDR3 protein: CASSEMGLGREQFF
CDR3 DNA: TGTGCCAGCAGTGAAATGGGACTAGGAAGAGAGCAGTTCTTC

D gene: NA
CDR3 length: 15
clone size: many
V gene: TRBV5-1
J gene: TRBJ1-1
CDR3 protein: CASSLALGLNTEAFF
CDR3 DNA: TGCGCCAGCAGCTTGGCCCTTGGTCTAAACACTGAAGCTTTCTTT

D gene: TRBD2
CDR3 length: 16
clone size: NA
V gene: TRBV25-1
J gene: TRBJ2-3
CDR3 protein: CASSDSSGRAGDTQYF
CDR3 DNA: TGTGCCAGCAGTGATTCCAGCGGGAGGGCGGGAGATACGCAGTATTTT

D gene: NA
CDR3 length: 11
clone size: NA
V gene: TRBV20-1
J gene: TRBJ1-1
CDR3 protein: CSARVRTEAFF
CDR3 DNA: TGCAGTGCTAGAGTTCGCACTGAAGCTTTCTTT

D gene: TRBD2
CDR3 length: 18
clone size: NA
V gene: TRBV19
J gene: TRBJ2-1
CDR3 protein: CASSMLAGAFPGNNEQFF
CDR3 DNA: TGTGCCAGTAGTATGCTAGCGGGTGCCTTTCCTGGGAACAATGAGCAGTTCTTC

D gene: NA
CDR3 length: 14
clone size: NA
V gene: TRBV28
J gene: TRBJ1-5
CDR3 protein: CASSLSGGDQPQHF
CDR3 DNA: TGTGCCAGCAGTTTAAGCGGGGGGGATCAGCCCCAGCATTTT

D gene: NA
CDR3 length: 14
clone size: NA
V gene: TRBV28
J gene: TRBJ2-1
CDR3 protein: CASSFGTLNNEQFF
CDR3 DNA: TGTGCCAGCAGTTTCGGGACACTAAACAATGAGCAGTTCTTC

D gene: TRBD1
CDR3 length: 14
clone size: few
V gene: TRBV7-8
J gene: TRBJ1-5
CDR3 protein: CASSWRTGEQPQHF
CDR3 DNA: TGTGCCAGCAGCTGGAGGACAGGGGAGCAGCCCCAGCATTTT

D gene: TRBD1
CDR3 length: 15
clone size: NA
V gene: TRBV28
J gene: TRBJ1-1
CDR3 protein: CASRLAGGARTEAFF
CDR3 DNA: TGTGCCAGCAGGCTGGCAGGGGGCGCGAGAACTGAAGCTTTCTTT

D gene: NA
CDR3 length: 14
clone size: few
V gene: TRBV27
J gene: TRBJ2-1
CDR3 protein: CASSLSISYNEQFF
CDR3 DNA: TGTGCCAGCAGTTTATCCATCTCCTACAATGAGCAGTTCTTC

D gene: NA
CDR3 length: 13
clone size: NA
V gene: TRBV9
J gene: TRBJ2-7
CDR3 protein: CASSVEQGNEQYF
CDR3 DNA: TGTGCCAGCAGCGTAGAGCAGGGGAACGAGCAGTACTTC

D gene: NA
CDR3 length: 16
clone size: NA
V gene: TRBV7-2
J gene: TRBJ1-3
CDR3 protein: CASSPQSGNTGNTIYF
CDR3 DNA: TGTGCCAGCAGCCCGCAAAGCGGTAACACTGGAAACACCATATATTTT

D gene: TRBD1
CDR3 length: 12
clone size: NA
V gene: TRBV5-4
J gene: TRBJ2-7
CDR3 protein: CASSRQGFEQYF
CDR3 DNA: TGTGCCAGCAGTCGACAGGGGTTCGAGCAGTACTTC

D gene: NA
CDR3 length: 14
clone size: NA
V gene: TRBV2
J gene: TRBJ1-2
CDR3 protein: CASSRDSVSDGYTF
CDR3 DNA: TGTGCCAGCAGTCGAGACAGCGTTTCGGATGGCTACACCTTC

D gene: NA
CDR3 length: 13
clone size: NA
V gene: TRBV11-3
J gene: TRBJ2-7
CDR3 protein: CASSLQGTYEQYF
CDR3 DNA: TGTGCCAGCAGCTTGCAGGGGACCTACGAGCAGTACTTC

D gene: TRBD2
CDR3 length: 14
clone size: NA
V gene: TRBV2
J gene: TRBJ2-1
CDR3 protein: CASSGTSGYNEQFF
CDR3 DNA: TGTGCCAGCAGTGGGACTAGCGGGTACAATGAGCAGTTCTTC

D gene: NA
CDR3 length: 18
clone size: NA
V gene: TRBV7-3
J gene: TRBJ2-3
CDR3 protein: CASSLGLYKRSGTDTQYF
CDR3 DNA: TGTGCCAGCAGCTTAGGGCTATACAAAAGGTCGGGCACAGATACGCAGTATTTT

D gene: NA
CDR3 length: 16
clone size: NA
V gene: TRBV9
J gene: TRBJ1-1
CDR3 protein: CASSRTSDRRNTEAFF
CDR3 DNA: TGTGCCAGCAGCCGCACGTCTGACAGGAGGAACACTGAAGCTTTCTTT

D gene: TRBD1
CDR3 length: 16
clone size: once
V gene: TRBV5-6
J gene: TRBJ1-5
CDR3 protein: CASSRYGQAPSEPQHF
CDR3 DNA: TGTGCCAGCAGTCGTTACGGACAGGCCCCCTCTGAGCCCCAGCATTTT

D gene: TRBD1
CDR3 length: 15
clone size: NA
V gene: TRBV18
J gene: TRBJ2-1
CDR3 protein: CASSPRDSFEMRQFF
CDR3 DNA: TGTGCCAGCTCACCTCGGGACAGCTTCGAAATGAGGCAGTTCTTC

D gene: TRBD2
CDR3 length: 15
clone size: NA
V gene: TRBV12-5
J gene: TRBJ2-7
CDR3 protein: CASGPRTSGSYEQYF
CDR3 DNA: TGTGCTAGTGGTCCCAGGACTAGCGGGAGCTACGAGCAGTACTTC

D gene: TRBD2
CDR3 length: 14
clone size: NA
V gene: TRBV5-6
J gene: TRBJ2-1
CDR3 protein: CASSFSGGRSGQFF
CDR3 DNA: TGTGCCAGCAGCTTTTCGGGAGGCCGCAGTGGGCAGTTCTTC

D gene: NA
CDR3 length: 11
clone size: NA
V gene: TRBV29-1
J gene: TRBJ1-1
CDR3 protein: CSVTENTEAFF
CDR3 DNA: TGCAGCGTGACAGAAAACACTGAAGCTTTCTTT

D gene: NA
CDR3 length: 16
clone size: NA
V gene: TRBV5-6
J gene: TRBJ1-2
CDR3 protein: CASSLYGRQGLDGYTF
CDR3 DNA: TGTGCCAGCAGCTTGTATGGGAGGCAGGGTCTTGATGGCTACACCTTC

D gene: TRBD2
CDR3 length: 15
clone size: NA
V gene: TRBV7-8
J gene: TRBJ2-2
CDR3 protein: CASSYSGRVVGELFF
CDR3 DNA: TGTGCCAGCAGCTATAGCGGGAGGGTTGTCGGGGAGCTGTTTTTT

D gene: NA
CDR3 length: 15
clone size: NA
V gene: TRBV6-1
J gene: TRBJ2-1
CDR3 protein: CATRPIGSPLDEQFF
CDR3 DNA: TGTGCCACCAGACCCATCGGGAGCCCGTTGGATGAGCAGTTCTTC

D gene: NA
CDR3 length: 13
clone size: NA
V gene: TRBV28
J gene: TRBJ1-5
CDR3 protein: CASSYRDNQPQHF
CDR3 DNA: TGTGCCAGCAGTTACAGGGACAATCAGCCCCAGCATTTT

D gene: TRBD2
CDR3 length: 16
clone size: NA
V gene: TRBV30
J gene: TRBJ2-7
CDR3 protein: CAWSVRSSGRAREQYF
CDR3 DNA: TGTGCCTGGAGTGTACGGTCTAGCGGGAGAGCTCGCGAGCAGTACTTC

D gene: NA
CDR3 length: 13
clone size: NA
V gene: TRBV6-1
J gene: TRBJ1-3
CDR3 protein: CASSSVSGNTIYF
CDR3 DNA: TGTGCCAGCAGTTCGGTTTCTGGAAACACCATATATTTT

D gene: NA
CDR3 length: 13
clone size: few
V gene: TRBV27
J gene: TRBJ2-7
CDR3 protein: CASSNREGYEQYF
CDR3 DNA: TGTGCCAGCAGTAACAGAGAGGGTTACGAGCAGTACTTC

D gene: NA
CDR3 length: 15
clone size: NA
V gene: TRBV4-1
J gene: TRBJ1-1
CDR3 protein: CASSRSGGGPGAAFF
CDR3 DNA: TGCGCCAGCAGCCGAAGCGGGGGAGGACCGGGCGCAGCTTTCTTT